This T cell receptor (beta chain) derives from a study of T cell responses to AZD1222 COVID-19 vaccine. Germline V gene lookup returns CDR1 LNHNV and CDR2 YYDKDF (reference sequence). Trimming cost V 0 bases and J 7 bases, with 18 bases left between them. This CDR3 is 16 amino acids long. Generated by immunoSEQ multiplex PCR, the TCRdb table keeps only in-frame clones and is missing some. This table holds 100,000 to 150,000 clones, 88% found once. This clone has just a few counts. The TCR comes from an adult in good health. The specimen was peripheral blood, collected on day 0 of AZD1222 vaccination. This chain links TRBV15 with TRBJ1-1; D is perhaps TRBD1 (5 bases). The CDR3 spells CATSREVRARGNEAFF. CDR3 in DNA: TGTGCCACCAGCAGAGAAGTCAGGGCCCGAGGTAATGAAGCTTTCTTT.